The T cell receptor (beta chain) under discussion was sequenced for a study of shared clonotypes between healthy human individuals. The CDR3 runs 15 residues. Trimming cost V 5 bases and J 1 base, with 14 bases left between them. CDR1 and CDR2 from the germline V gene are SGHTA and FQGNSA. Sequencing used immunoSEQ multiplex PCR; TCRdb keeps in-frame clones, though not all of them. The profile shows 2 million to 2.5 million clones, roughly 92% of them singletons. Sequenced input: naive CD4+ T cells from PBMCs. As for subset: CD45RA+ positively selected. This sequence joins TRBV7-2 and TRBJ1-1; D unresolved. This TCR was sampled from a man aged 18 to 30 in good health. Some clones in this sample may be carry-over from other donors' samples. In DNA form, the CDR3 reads TGTGCCAGCAGCCCTACTCCGCTTGCGAACACTGAAGCTTTCTTT. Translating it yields CASSPTPLANTEAFF.